The clone carrying this T cell receptor (beta chain) is a singleton in its sample. CDR3 size: 13 residues. Trimming stripped 1 base from V and 2 bases from J, with 6 bases between. Germline loops: CDR1 SGHRS, CDR2 YFSETQ. This sample is part of a study of cytomegalovirus exposure and HLA in healthy donors. About the study: The study's early data release held around 85 million unique TCRs from HLA-typed donors.

Primers for the PCR totalled 60 Vbeta and 13 Jbeta. Clones were sequenced by immunoSEQ multiplex PCR, and TCRdb holds only the in-frame ones, with some missing. The table shows roughly 150,000 clones, with approximately 80% occurring only once. The receptor was isolated from a young woman in good health and CMV-seronegative. V is TRBV5-1 and J is TRBJ1-2; D call uncertain. Material for sequencing was PBMCs. The CDR3 here is CASSLSSNYGYTF. The CDR3, as DNA: TGCGCCAGCAGCTTGTCTTCCAACTATGGCTACACCTTC.